Listed here is a single TCR beta chain. CDR3 length: 16 residues. V lost 1 base and J lost 1, with 11 bases in between. The germline V gene encodes CDR1 LGHNA and CDR2 YSLEER. Primers used in a second PCR of roughly 7 to 12 cycles were a sample-barcoded 5' primer and a J-beta primer mix. TCRdb re-called the 5' RACE reads through MiXCR, storing one row per CDR3 protein. The sample includes 1 million to 1.2 million distinct CDR3 sequences, more than 30% of them seen just once. These data originate in a study of blood T cells in healthy people across ages. This rearrangement joins TRBV4-3 to TRBJ2-1; D ambiguous. The receptor's source is a young man in good health. The sample comprised blood. This chain's CDR3 is CASSQGHFQSYNEQFF. The DNA of the CDR3 is TGCGCCAGCAGCCAAGGTCACTTCCAATCCTACAATGAGCAGTTCTTC.